This paragraph covers one TCR beta chain sequence. This sample was included in a study of OX40 agonist ivuxolimab in advanced cancers. Study context: Hepatocellular carcinoma, melanoma, renal cell or head and neck cancer affected the dose-escalation patients.

CDR3 length: 11 amino acids. Trimming stripped 6 bases from V and 13 bases from J, with 13 bases between. Looked up from germline, CDR1 is LNHDA and CDR2 is SQIVND (reference sequence). Generated by immunoSEQ multiplex PCR, the TCRdb table keeps only in-frame clones and is missing some. The table includes under 50,000 clones, approximately 80% detected once. V and J are TRBV19 and TRBJ2-1; tentative D call: TRBD1 (5 bases). The TCR originated in an adult with an advanced solid tumor such as melanoma, head and neck, liver or kidney cancer. The sequenced sample was CD4+ or CD8+ T cells sorted from blood, obtained in a trial of the OX40 agonist ivuxolimab. The CDR3 here is CASSNRGSQFF. The DNA of the CDR3 is TGTGCCAGTAGCAATAGGGGCTCCCAGTTCTTC.